The 21 T cell receptor beta chains below were found in one sample sequenced in a study of T cell responses to AZD1222 COVID-19 vaccine. The assay was immunoSEQ multiplex PCR, and TCRdb's table has in-frame clones only and misses some. The table shows 84,000 or so clones, with 90% occurring only once. Sequences were derived from peripheral blood, sampled 28 days after the second AZD1222 dose. All receptors derive from an adult who received the AZD1222 COVID-19 vaccine.

The CDR3 here is CASGGTSGSNEQFF. As DNA, the CDR3 is TGTGCCAGCGGGGGGACTAGCGGATCCAATGAGCAGTTCTTC. The rearrangement links TRBV9 to TRBJ2-1, with 11 positions matching TRBD2. Unmatched junction bases numbered 6, after V lost 7 bases and J lost 6 bases. The CDR3 has 14 residues. The germline gives CDR1 SGDLS, CDR2 YYNGEE.

V and J are TRBV24-1 and TRBJ2-1; tentatively, D is TRBD1 or TRBD2 (5 bases each). Germline CDR1 is KGHDR and CDR2 is SFDVKD. With 3 bases removed from V and 7 bases from J, the gap between germline ends came to 9 bases. The CDR3 is 13 residues long. The CDR3 DNA follows: TGTGCCACCAGTGATGATTGGGGGAATGAGCAGTTCTTC. This encodes CATSDDWGNEQFF.

In regard to this clone: The germline gene is not matched at one end of the junction; a read error may be the cause. Here the CDR3 reads CASSHGRSHQPQHF. CDR3 DNA sequence: TGTGCCAGCAGCCACGGACGTAGCCATCAGCCCCAGCATTTT. The V and J genes are TRBV6-6 and TRBJ1-5; D is unclear. The CDR3 extends over 14 amino acids. CDR1 and CDR2 from the germline V gene are MNHNY and SVGAGI (reference sequence).

The rearrangement joins TRBV6-2 or TRBV6-3 to TRBJ2-7; 13 positions agree with TRBD2. Germline lookup yields CDR1 MNHEY and CDR2 SVGEGT. CDR3 length: 18 residues. V was clipped by 0 bases and J by 5 bases; unmatched bases: 10. Here the CDR3 DNA reads TGTGCCAGCAGTTACTCCGGACTAGCGGGAGTCGTTCCCCACGAGCAGTACTTC. Encoded protein: CASSYSGLAGVVPHEQYF.

The chain couples TRBV29-1 to TRBJ1-2; D not resolved. The germline V gene encodes CDR1 SQVTM and CDR2 ANQGSEA. Trimming removed 6 bases from V and 10 bases from J, with 21 bases in between. The CDR3 consists of 13 residues. In DNA form, the CDR3 reads TGCAGCGTGGTGACGCCAGAGCCTGGTCACTACACCTTC. It encodes CSVVTPEPGHYTF.

The chain recombines TRBV5-4 with TRBJ2-6, with 9 bases that match TRBD1. In germline, CDR1 is SGHNT, CDR2 YYREEE (reference sequence). This CDR3 has 15 residues. V lost 2 bases, J lost 4 bases, and 1 base stayed unmatched. CDR3 amino acids: CASSLQGAGANVLTF. CDR3 bases: TGTGCCAGCAGCTTACAGGGGGCCGGGGCCAACGTCCTGACTTTC. The whole variable domain, remainder taken from reference TRBV5-4 and TRBJ2-6, is ETGVTQSPTHLIKTRGQQVTLRCSSQSGHNTVSWYQQALGQGPQFIFQYYREEENGRGNFPPRFSGLQFPNYSSELNVNALELDDSALYLCASSLQGAGANVLTFGAGSRLTVL.

The V gene is TRBV9, the J gene TRBJ2-5; 8 bases match TRBD1. V was pared by 4 bases and J by 2 bases, with 13 bases of the junction left unmatched. Germline V lookup: CDR1 SGDLS, CDR2 YYNGEE. The CDR3 is 17 amino acids. The CDR3 DNA reads TGTGCCAGCAGCACCCGAGGACAGGGCGGGGAACAAGAGACCCAGTACTTC. Protein: CASSTRGQGGEQETQYF.

The chain employs TRBV6-6 and TRBJ2-7; 11 bases are shared with TRBD1. This CDR3 comprises 16 residues. Looked up from germline, CDR1 is MNHNY and CDR2 is SVGAGI (reference sequence). V dropped 6 bases and J dropped 2; count of bases not matched to a gene: 9. The chain's CDR3 is CASRLRDRGSPYEQYF. CDR3 sequence (DNA): TGTGCCAGCAGACTCCGGGACAGGGGGTCACCCTACGAGCAGTACTTC.

This rearrangement joins TRBV7-9 to TRBJ2-1, with TRBD2 matching over 13 bases. Unmatched junction bases numbered 5, after V lost 8 bases and J lost 4 bases. The length of the CDR3 is 15 residues. Germline assignment: CDR1 SEHNR and CDR2 FQNEAQ (reference sequence). Here the CDR3 DNA reads TGTGCCAGCGAGGGACTAGCGGGACAGTACAATGAGCAGTTCTTC. This gives the protein CASEGLAGQYNEQFF.

The chain recombines TRBV28 with TRBJ1-5, with a weak D call TRBD1 (5 bases). In germline, CDR1 is MDHEN, CDR2 SYDVKM. V was cut by 10 bases and J by 3 bases, with 13 bases left in between. CDR3 length equals 13 residues. The CDR3 DNA reads as TGTGCCACCTTGGACACGTACAATCAGCCCCAGCATTTT. Translating gives CATLDTYNQPQHF.

This clone occurred once. The CDR3 region is CASSYSGGPETQYF. For the CDR3, the DNA is TGTGCCAGCAGTTACTCTGGGGGACCCGAGACCCAGTACTTC. The chain recombines TRBV6-5 with TRBJ2-5, with D perhaps assigned TRBD1 or TRBD2 (5 bases each). The CDR3 extends over 14 amino acids. Germline loops: CDR1 MNHEY, CDR2 SVGAGI. Trimming left V 0 bases short and J 5 bases short, with 10 bases between.

This chain uses TRBV11-3 with TRBJ2-7; maybe TRBD2 (5 bases). Germline values: CDR1 SGHNT, CDR2 YENEEA. The CDR3 consists of 16 residues. Trimming cost V 5 bases and J 12 bases, with 29 bases left between them. The CDR3 sequence: CASSQSWEERGPKRYF. CDR3 sequence (DNA): TGTGCCAGCAGCCAGTCTTGGGAAGAGCGAGGGCCTAAGCGGTACTTC.

This sequence joins TRBV9 and TRBJ2-2; TRBD2 matches at 10 bases. CDR1 SGDLS and CDR2 YYNGEE come from the germline V gene. The CDR3 runs to 20 residues. The junction had 20 bases not matched to a gene; V was cut back by 3 bases and J by 6 bases. CDR3 in amino acids: CASSAAERLAGDSRAGELFF. The CDR3 DNA is TGTGCCAGCAGCGCCGCGGAAAGGCTAGCGGGAGACAGTCGGGCCGGGGAGCTGTTTTTT.

This chain joins TRBV3-1 (or the pseudogene TRBV3-2) and TRBJ2-3, with D perhaps matching TRBD2 (6 bases). Germline V CDR1 and CDR2: LGHDT, YNNKEL (reference sequence). The CDR3 is 13 residues long. Trimming left V 3 bases short and J 6 bases short, with 10 bases between. CDR3 residues: CASSQGLRDTQYF. As DNA, the CDR3 is TGTGCCAGCAGCCAGGGACTTCGCGATACGCAGTATTTT.

The table lists this clone with a few counts. Written as DNA, the CDR3 is TGTGCCAGCTCACCACGGGCACAGGTCGGCCAGCCCCAGCATTTT. Its translation is CASSPRAQVGQPQHF. This chain uses TRBV18 with TRBJ1-5; perhaps TRBD1 as D (5 bases). V dropped 1 base and J dropped 7 bases, with 14 bases sitting between them. Germline lookup yields CDR1 KGHSH and CDR2 LQKENI. CDR3 length equals 15 residues.

Comments on this clone: Other DNA sequences in the same sample also yield this CDR3. The V and J genes are TRBV11-3 and TRBJ2-7, with a tentative D call TRBD1 (6 bases). CDR3 length: 14 residues. Germline CDR1 reads SGHNT; CDR2 reads YENEEA. Trimming removed 1 base from V and 1 base from J, with 8 bases in between. The CDR3 DNA reads as TGTGCCAGCAGCTTAGGAGGGGGTTCCTACGAGCAGTACTTC. It encodes CASSLGGGSYEQYF.

J is TRBJ2-5 and V is TRBV10-3; D might be TRBD1 (5 bases). The germline V and J ends were trimmed by 3 bases and 1 base, with 12 bases remaining between them. This CDR3 is 15 amino acids long. Per the germline V gene, CDR1 is ENHRY and CDR2 is SYGVKD. The CDR3 DNA follows: TGTGCCATCAGTGATGCCAGGGTGGGCCAAGAGACCCAGTACTTC. Translation gives CAISDARVGQETQYF.

V usage is TRBV21-1 and J usage is TRBJ2-7; the tabulated D call, TRBD1, remains unverified against the DNA. TRBV21-1 represents a pseudogene. This CDR3 contains 11 residues. In DNA, the CDR3 is TGTGCCCGAAGGGGGAGCTACGAGCAGTACTTC. This sequence encodes CARRGSYEQYF.

DNA for the CDR3: TGTGCCAGCAGTTCTCTCGGACTAGCGACACAAGGTGCCCAGTACTTC. Translated: CASSSLGLATQGAQYF. The chain uses TRBV7-6 and TRBJ2-5, with 9 bases fitting TRBD2. Germline values: CDR1 SGHVS, CDR2 FNYEAQ. Trimming at V came to 6 bases and at J to 9 bases, leaving 17 bases not matched to a gene. The CDR3 runs 16 residues.

V gene TRBV7-9 combines with J gene TRBJ2-3; 7 nucleotides agree with TRBD1. The CDR3 extends over 13 amino acids. The J segment lost 1 base and the V segment lost 11 bases, leaving 6 bases of the junction unmatched. In germline, CDR1 is SEHNR, CDR2 FQNEAQ (reference sequence). The CDR3 here is CARGTGGTDTQYF. The DNA for the CDR3 is TGTGCCCGAGGAACAGGGGGCACAGATACGCAGTATTTT. The variable domain in full, with the rest retrieved from reference TRBV7-9 and TRBJ2-3, is DTGVSQNPRHKITKRGQNVTFRCDPISEHNRLYWYRQTLGQGPEFLTYFQNEAQLEKSRLLSDRFSAERPKGSFSTLEIQRTEQGDSAMYLCARGTGGTDTQYFGPGTRLTVL.

The chain uses TRBV5-4 and TRBJ2-5; 11 bases fit TRBD2. Germline lookup yields CDR1 SGHNT and CDR2 YYREEE (reference sequence). V trimming: 0 bases; J trimming: 5 bases; junction bases outside the gene matches: 9. CDR3 size: 17 residues. The CDR3 DNA follows: TGTGCCAGCAGCTTGGCCAGTACGGGACTAGCGGAGGAGACCCAGTACTTC. This translates into CASSLASTGLAEETQYF.